This T cell receptor (beta chain) was sequenced for a study of T cells after yellow fever vaccination. Study summary: Preparation used SMART-Seq v4 Ultra Low Input for the low-cell-number fractions. Overall study results and limits: Booster samples showed a return of most primary-vaccination clones (around 96% CD4, 80% to 90% CD8). By day 5 rather than day 15, the secondary response had peaked, though it was weaker.

The CDR3 runs 11 residues. The germline V gene encodes CDR1 DFQATT and CDR2 SNEGSKA (reference sequence). A process of 5'RACE template switching, which added a universal primer site and UMIs, was used to make TCR cDNA. MiXCR was run by TCRdb on the 5' RACE reads, yielding one entry per CDR3 protein. The data show a few hundred thousand distinct CDR3 sequences, under 25% seen once. In this sample, this clonotype turned up a few times. No antigen is known for it. The chain couples TRBV20-1 to TRBJ1-1; D perhaps matches TRBD1 (6 bases). The clonotype was recovered from a man aged 30 to 45 who received the YFV17D yellow fever vaccine. The sequenced sample was PBMCs, obtained 15 days after the yellow fever booster vaccination. CDR3: CRGGGGTEAFF. In DNA, the CDR3 is TGCAGGGGTGGAGGGGGAACTGAAGCTTTCTTT.